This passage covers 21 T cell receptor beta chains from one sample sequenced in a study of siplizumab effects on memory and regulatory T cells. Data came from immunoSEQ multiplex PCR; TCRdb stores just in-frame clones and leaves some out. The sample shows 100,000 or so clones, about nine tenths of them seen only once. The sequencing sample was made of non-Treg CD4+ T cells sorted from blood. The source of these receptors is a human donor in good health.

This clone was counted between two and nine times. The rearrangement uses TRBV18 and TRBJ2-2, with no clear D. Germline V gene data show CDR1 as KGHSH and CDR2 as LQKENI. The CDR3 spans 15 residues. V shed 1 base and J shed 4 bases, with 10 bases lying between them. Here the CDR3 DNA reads TGTGCCAGCTCACCACAGGTGTCGGCCACCGGGGAGCTGTTTTTT. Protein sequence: CASSPQVSATGELFF. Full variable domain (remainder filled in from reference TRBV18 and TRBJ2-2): NAGVMQNPRHLVRRRGQEARLRCSPMKGHSHVYWYRQLPEEGLKFMVYLQKENIIDESGMPKERFSAEFPKEGPSILRIQQVVRGDSAAYFCASSPQVSATGELFFGEGSRLTVL.

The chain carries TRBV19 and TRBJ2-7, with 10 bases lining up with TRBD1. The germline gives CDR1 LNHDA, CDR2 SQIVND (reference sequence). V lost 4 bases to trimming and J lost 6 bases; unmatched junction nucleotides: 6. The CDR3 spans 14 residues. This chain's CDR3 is CASSNRGQGTEQYF. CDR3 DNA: TGTGCCAGTAGTAATCGGGGACAGGGGACCGAGCAGTACTTC.

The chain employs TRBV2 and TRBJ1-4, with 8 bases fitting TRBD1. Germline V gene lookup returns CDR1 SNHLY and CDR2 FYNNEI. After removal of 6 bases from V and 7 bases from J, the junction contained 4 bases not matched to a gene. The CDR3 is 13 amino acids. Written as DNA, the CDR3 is TGTGCCAGCAGGAAACAGGGGGTTGAAAAACTGTTTTTT. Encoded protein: CASRKQGVEKLFF. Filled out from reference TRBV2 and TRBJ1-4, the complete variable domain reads EPEVTQTPSHQVTQMGQEVILRCVPISNHLYFYWYRQILGQKVEFLVSFYNNEISEKSEIFDDQFSVERPDGSNFTLKIRSTKLEDSAMYFCASRKQGVEKLFFGSGTQLSVL.

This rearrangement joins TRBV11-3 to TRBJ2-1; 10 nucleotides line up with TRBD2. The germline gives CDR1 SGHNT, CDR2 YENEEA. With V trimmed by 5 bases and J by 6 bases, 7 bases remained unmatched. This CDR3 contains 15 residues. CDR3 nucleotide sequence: TGTGCCAGCAGCCATGGACTAGCGGCGGGCAATGAGCAGTTCTTC. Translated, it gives CASSHGLAAGNEQFF.

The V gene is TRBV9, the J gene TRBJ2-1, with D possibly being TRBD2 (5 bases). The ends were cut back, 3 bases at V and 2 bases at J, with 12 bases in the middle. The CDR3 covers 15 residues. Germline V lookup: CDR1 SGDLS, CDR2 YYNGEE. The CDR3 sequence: CASSAYEGTYNEQFF. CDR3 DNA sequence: TGTGCCAGCAGCGCCTATGAGGGAACCTACAATGAGCAGTTCTTC.

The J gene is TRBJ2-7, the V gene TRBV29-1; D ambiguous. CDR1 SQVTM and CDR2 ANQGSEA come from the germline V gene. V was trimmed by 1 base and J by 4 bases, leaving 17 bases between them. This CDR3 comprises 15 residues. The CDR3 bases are TGCAGCGTTGAAGGAGATACCATCACTGCATACGAGCAGTACTTC. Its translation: CSVEGDTITAYEQYF.

As DNA, the CDR3 is TGTGCCAGCAGCTTTATACAGCAAGAGACCCAGTACTTC. This gives the protein CASSFIQQETQYF. The chain is built from TRBV7-2 and TRBJ2-5; D is uncertain. V lost 3 bases to trimming and J lost 2 bases, with 7 bases between them. Germline assignment: CDR1 SGHTA and CDR2 FQGNSA. The CDR3 runs to 13 residues.

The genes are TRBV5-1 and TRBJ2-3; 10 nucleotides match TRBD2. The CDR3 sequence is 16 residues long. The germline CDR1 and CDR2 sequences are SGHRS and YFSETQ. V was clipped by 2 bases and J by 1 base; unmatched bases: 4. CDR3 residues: CASSLTSGIGTDTQYF. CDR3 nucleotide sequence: TGCGCCAGCAGCTTAACTAGCGGGATAGGCACAGATACGCAGTATTTT.

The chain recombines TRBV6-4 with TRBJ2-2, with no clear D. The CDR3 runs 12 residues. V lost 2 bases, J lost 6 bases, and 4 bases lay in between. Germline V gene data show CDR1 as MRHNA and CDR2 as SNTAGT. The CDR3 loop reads CASSDRSGELFF. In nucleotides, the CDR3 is TGTGCCAGCAGTGACAGGTCCGGGGAGCTGTTTTTT.

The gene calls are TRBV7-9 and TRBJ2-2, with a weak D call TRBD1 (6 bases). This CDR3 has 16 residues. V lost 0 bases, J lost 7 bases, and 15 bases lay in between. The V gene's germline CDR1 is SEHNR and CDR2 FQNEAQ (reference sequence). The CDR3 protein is CASSLALIGGHGELFF. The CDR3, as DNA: TGTGCCAGCAGCTTAGCGCTAATAGGGGGTCACGGGGAGCTGTTTTTT. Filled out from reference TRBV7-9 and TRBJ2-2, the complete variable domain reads DTGVSQNPRHKITKRGQNVTFRCDPISEHNRLYWYRQTLGQGPEFLTYFQNEAQLEKSRLLSDRFSAERPKGSFSTLEIQRTEQGDSAMYLCASSLALIGGHGELFFGEGSRLTVL.

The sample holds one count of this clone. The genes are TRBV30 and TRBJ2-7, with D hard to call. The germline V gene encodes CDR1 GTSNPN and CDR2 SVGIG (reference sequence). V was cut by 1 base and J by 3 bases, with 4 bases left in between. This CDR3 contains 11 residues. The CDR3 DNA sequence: TGTGCCTGGAGTGGCAACTACGAGCAGTACTTC. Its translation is CAWSGNYEQYF.

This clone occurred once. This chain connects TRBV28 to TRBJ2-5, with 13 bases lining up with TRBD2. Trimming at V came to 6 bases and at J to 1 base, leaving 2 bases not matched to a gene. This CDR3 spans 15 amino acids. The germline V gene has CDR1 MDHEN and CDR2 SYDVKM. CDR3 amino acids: CASSRTSGSQETQYF. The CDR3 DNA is TGTGCCAGCAGCCGGACTAGCGGGAGCCAAGAGACCCAGTACTTC.

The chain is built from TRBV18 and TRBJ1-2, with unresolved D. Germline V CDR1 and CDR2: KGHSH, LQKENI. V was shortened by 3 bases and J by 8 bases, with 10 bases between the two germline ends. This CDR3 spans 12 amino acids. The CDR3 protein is CASSPREGGYTF. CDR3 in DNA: TGTGCCAGCTCACCCCGGGAAGGGGGCTACACCTTC.

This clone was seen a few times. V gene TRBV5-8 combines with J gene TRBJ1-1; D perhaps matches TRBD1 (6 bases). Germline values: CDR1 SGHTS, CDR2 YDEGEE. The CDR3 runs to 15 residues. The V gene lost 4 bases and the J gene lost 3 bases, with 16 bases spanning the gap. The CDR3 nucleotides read TGTGCCAGCAGCCCTTTGCGAGGGGGGGACACTGAAGCTTTCTTT. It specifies CASSPLRGGDTEAFF.

CDR3 amino acids: CSVDDPGQGPEAFF. The DNA of the CDR3 is TGCAGCGTCGACGACCCGGGACAGGGGCCTGAAGCTTTCTTT. The chain uses TRBV29-1 and TRBJ1-1, with TRBD1 matching 10 bases. The length of the CDR3 is 14 residues. The V gene's germline CDR1 is SQVTM and CDR2 ANQGSEA. The V and J ends lost 6 bases and 6 bases, in that order; junction bases with no gene match: 10.

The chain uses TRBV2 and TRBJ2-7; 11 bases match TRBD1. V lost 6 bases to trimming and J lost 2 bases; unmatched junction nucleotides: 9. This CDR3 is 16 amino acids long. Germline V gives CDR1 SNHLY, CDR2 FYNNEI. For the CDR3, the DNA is TGTGCCAGCAGGCTGAGATGGACAGGGGGCCCCTACGAGCAGTACTTC. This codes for CASRLRWTGGPYEQYF.

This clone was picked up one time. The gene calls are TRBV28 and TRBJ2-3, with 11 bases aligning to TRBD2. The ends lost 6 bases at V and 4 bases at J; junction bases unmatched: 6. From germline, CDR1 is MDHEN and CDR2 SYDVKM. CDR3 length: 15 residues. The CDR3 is CASSLAGGGADTQYF. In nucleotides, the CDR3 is TGTGCCAGCAGCCTAGCGGGAGGCGGAGCAGATACGCAGTATTTT.

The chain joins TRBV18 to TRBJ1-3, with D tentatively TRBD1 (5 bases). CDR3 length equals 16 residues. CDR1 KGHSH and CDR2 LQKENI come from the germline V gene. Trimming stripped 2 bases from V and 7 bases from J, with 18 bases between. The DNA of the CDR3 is TGTGCCAGCTCACCATCCTCGGGCCGCCGGGGGAACACCATATATTTT. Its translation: CASSPSSGRRGNTIYF.

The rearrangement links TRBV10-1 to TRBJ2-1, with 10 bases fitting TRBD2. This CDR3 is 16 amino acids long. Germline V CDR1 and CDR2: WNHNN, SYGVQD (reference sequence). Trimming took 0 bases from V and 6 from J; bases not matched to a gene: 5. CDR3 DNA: TGCGCCAGCAGTGAGTCCAGCGGGAGGGCGGCCAATGAGCAGTTCTTC. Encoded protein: CASSESSGRAANEQFF.

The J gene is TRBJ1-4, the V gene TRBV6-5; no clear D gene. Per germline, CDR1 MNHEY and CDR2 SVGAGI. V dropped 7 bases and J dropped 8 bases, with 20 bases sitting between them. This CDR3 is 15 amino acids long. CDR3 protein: CASKSGEGVQEKLFF. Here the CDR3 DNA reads TGTGCCAGCAAGTCCGGGGAAGGAGTGCAGGAAAAACTGTTTTTT.

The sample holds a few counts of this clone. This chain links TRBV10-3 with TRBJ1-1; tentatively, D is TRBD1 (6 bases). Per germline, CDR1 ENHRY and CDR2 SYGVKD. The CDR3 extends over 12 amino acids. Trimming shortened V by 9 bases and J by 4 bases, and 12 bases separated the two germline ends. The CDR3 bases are TGTGCCATTAGGGGGGGAAGCACTGAAGCTTTCTTT. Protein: CAIRGGSTEAFF.